This TCR beta chain stems from a study of blood T cell repertoires in COVID-19. Background on the study: Samples came from the United States, Italy and Spain, spanning acute and convalescent COVID-19.

V was clipped by 2 bases and J by 5 bases; unmatched bases: 8. CDR1 is PRHDT and CDR2 is FYEKMQ in the germline V gene (reference sequence). This CDR3 is built from 15 residues. The protocol was immunoSEQ multiplex PCR, while the TCRdb copy is restricted to in-frame clones and leaves out a portion. The sample contains a few hundred thousand clones, 75% to 90% of which appear only once. V and J are TRBV13 and TRBJ2-5; 7 positions match TRBD2. The receptor was isolated from a woman between 35 and 50 years old who had been exposed to COVID-19. The specimen was PBMCs or T cells enriched from blood (not recorded which). CDR3 coding DNA: TGTGCCAGCAGCTTAAGATCAGCGGGGCCGGAGACCCAGTACTTC. Amino acids: CASSLRSAGPETQYF.